In this sample, the clone carrying this T cell receptor (beta chain) turned up a few times. Its antigen is as yet unknown. This specimen belongs to a study of response to subunit inactivated influenza vaccine. Study conclusions and caveats: The authors proposed limited new T cell recruitment per seasonal influenza vaccination.

The junction had 18 bases not matched to a gene; V was cut back by 6 bases and J by 9 bases. Germline V gives CDR1 DFQATT, CDR2 SNEGSKA (reference sequence). The CDR3 spans 16 residues. Via MiXCR, TCRdb re-called the RT-PCR reads, giving one row per CDR3 protein. The sample records roughly 760,000 distinct CDR3 sequences, 21% being singletons. This TCR was sampled from a man aged 45-65 years who received an inactivated influenza vaccine. The starting material was PBMCs from blood, obtained 4 to 6 days after vaccination. The rearrangement links TRBV20-1 to TRBJ2-1; the match to TRBD2 covers 9 bases. CDR3 coding DNA: TGCAGTGCCCCCCGTCCGGCTAGCGGGAATGTGGGTGAGCAGTTCTTC. Protein product: CSAPRPASGNVGEQFF.